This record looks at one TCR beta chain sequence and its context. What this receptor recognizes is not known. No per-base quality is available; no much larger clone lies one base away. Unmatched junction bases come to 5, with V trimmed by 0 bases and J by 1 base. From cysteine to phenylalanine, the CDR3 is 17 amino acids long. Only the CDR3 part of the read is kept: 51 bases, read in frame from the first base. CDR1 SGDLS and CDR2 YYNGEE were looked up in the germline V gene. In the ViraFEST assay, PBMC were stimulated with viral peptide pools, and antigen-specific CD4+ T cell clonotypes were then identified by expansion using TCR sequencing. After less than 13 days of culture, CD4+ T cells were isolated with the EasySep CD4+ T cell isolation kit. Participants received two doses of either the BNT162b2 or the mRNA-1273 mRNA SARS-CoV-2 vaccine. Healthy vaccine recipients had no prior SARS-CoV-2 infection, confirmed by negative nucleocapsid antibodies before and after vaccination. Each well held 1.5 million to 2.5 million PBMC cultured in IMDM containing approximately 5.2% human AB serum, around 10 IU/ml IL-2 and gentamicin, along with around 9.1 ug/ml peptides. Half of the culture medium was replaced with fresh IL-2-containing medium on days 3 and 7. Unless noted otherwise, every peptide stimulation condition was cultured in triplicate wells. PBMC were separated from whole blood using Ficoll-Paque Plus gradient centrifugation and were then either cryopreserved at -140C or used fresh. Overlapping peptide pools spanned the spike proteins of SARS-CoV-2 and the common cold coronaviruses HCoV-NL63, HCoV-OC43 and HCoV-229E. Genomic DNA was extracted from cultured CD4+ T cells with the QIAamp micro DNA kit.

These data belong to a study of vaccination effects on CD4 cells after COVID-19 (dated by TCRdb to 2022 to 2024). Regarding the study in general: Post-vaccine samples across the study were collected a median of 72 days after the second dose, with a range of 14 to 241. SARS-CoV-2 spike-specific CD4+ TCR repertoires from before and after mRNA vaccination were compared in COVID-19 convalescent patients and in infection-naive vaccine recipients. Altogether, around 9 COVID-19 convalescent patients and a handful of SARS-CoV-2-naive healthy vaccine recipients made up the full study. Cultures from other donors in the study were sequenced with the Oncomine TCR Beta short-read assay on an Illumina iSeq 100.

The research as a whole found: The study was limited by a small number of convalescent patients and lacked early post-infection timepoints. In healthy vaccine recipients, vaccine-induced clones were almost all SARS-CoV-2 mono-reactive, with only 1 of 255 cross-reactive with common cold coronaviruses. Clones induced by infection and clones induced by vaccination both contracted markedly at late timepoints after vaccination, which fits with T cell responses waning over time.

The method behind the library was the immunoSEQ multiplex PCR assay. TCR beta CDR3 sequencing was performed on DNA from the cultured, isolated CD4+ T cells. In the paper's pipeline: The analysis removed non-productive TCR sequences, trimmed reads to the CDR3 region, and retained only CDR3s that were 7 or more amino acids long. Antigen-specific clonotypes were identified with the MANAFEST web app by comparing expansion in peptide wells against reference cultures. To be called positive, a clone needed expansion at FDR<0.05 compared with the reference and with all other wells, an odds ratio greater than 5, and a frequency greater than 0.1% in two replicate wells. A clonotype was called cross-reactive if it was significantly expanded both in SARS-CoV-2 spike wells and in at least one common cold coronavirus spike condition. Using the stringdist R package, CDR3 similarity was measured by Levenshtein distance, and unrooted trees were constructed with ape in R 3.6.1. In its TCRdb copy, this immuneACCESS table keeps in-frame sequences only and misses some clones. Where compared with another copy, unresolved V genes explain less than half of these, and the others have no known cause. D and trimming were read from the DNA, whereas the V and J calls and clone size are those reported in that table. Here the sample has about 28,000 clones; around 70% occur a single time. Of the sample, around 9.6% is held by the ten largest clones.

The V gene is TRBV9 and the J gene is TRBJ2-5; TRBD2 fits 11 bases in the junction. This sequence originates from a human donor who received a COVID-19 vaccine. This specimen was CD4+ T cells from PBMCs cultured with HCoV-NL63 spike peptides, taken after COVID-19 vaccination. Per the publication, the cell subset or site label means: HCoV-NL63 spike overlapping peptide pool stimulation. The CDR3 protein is CASSVGLAGGAQETQYF. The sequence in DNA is TGTGCCAGCAGCGTAGGGCTAGCGGGAGGTGCCCAAGAGACCCAGTACTTC.